This TCR beta chain was sequenced in a study of vaccination and CD4 T cells after COVID-19. About the research overall: Median time from second vaccine dose to sampling was about 70 days (14 to 241).

Germline V gene sequence: CDR1 DFQATT, CDR2 SNEGSKA (reference sequence). The CDR3 consists of 13 residues. The J segment lost 3 bases and the V segment lost 6 bases, leaving 2 bases of the junction unmatched. Documented treatment: approximately 10-day PBMC culture with coronavirus spike peptide pools or control peptides (ViraFEST assay). The assay that was used to sequence DNA from cultured CD4+ T cells was the Oncomine TCR Beta short-read assay. Via MiXCR, TCRdb re-called the PCR reads, giving one row per CDR3 protein. The table has about 14,000 distinct CDR3 sequences, around 40% seen once; the top ten hold more than 15%. The study's findings and limits: Spike mono-reactivity was found in 304 of the 307 vaccine-specific clones identified in convalescent patients. Median SARS-CoV-2-reactive clonotype numbers went up from roughly 21 to 40, but not significantly. A median of approximately 90% of reactive clones, in convalescent patients, became evident only post-vaccination.

In this sample, this clonotype turned up a few times. Antigen specificity is unknown. The sequencing input was cultured CD4+ T cells from blood. The chain joins TRBV20-1 to TRBJ1-1, with 12 bases that match TRBD1. This sequence was found in a human donor with COVID-19. The CDR3 here is CSAGTGGHTEAFF. Written as DNA, the CDR3 is TGCAGTGCCGGGACAGGGGGCCACACTGAAGCTTTCTTT.